This T cell receptor (beta chain) was captured by sequencing in a study of cytomegalovirus exposure and HLA in healthy donors. Study-wide findings and caveats: Whilst most TCR sequences proved rare, a subset of public TCRs occurred across many donors. It was approximately 160 TCR beta chains that were listed as cytomegalovirus-associated.

This CDR3 comprises 11 residues. Trimming shortened V by 0 bases and J by 6 bases, and 4 bases separated the two germline ends. The V gene's germline CDR1 is SGHTS and CDR2 YDEGEE. Of note for this clone: Its matching antigen is unknown.

With 60 Vbeta and 13 Jbeta primers, the PCR was carried out. Generated by immunoSEQ multiplex PCR, the TCRdb table keeps only in-frame clones and is missing some. The sample consists of roughly 120,000 clones, about three quarters of them appearing once. The chain links TRBV5-8 to TRBJ2-7; no reliable D call. The sequenced material came from PBMCs. This TCR was sampled from a woman aged 55-70 years in good health and CMV-seropositive. The CDR3 is CASSLVIEQYF. In DNA form, the CDR3 reads TGTGCCAGCAGCTTGGTTATCGAGCAGTACTTC.